This T cell receptor beta chain appears in the sequencing data of a study of blood T cell repertoires in COVID-19 (dated by TCRdb to 2018 to 2021). Notes on the research overall: Samples from collaborators originated in the United States, Italy and Spain and spanned both the acute and convalescent phases of COVID-19. Where available, HLA class I and class II types were taken from metadata supplied by the sample provider and were not determined by assay-based typing. The sample metadata nearly always contained a de-identified subject ID, COVID-19 status, age in years and sex. The material from the prospective study consisted of cDNA or gDNA derived from T cells, B-cell-depleted T cells, or PBMCs. Samples were obtained from the ongoing ImmuneRACE study (first 160 participants) and from 1,254 subjects provided by 6 global collaborators. The repertoires were released in a freely available public database meant as a resource for research on the immune response to SARS-CoV-2. Deeply sampled blood TCRbeta repertoires from subjects exposed to, actively infected with, or recovered from COVID-19 were included in the dataset.

On this clone: The antigen it recognizes is unknown. The input lacks base qualities; no much larger clone sits a single base away.

Collaborating institutions collected whole blood in K2EDTA tubes following their own protocols. For TCRbeta analysis, collaborators shipped samples as frozen whole blood, isolated PBMCs, or DNA extracted from either of those sample types. Overall study results and their limits: The amount of clinical and demographic metadata varied by source and participant and was provided uncurated.

Relative to germline, V is missing 5 bases and J is missing 1 base, with 12 bases of the junction outside any gene match. From its cysteine to its phenylalanine, the CDR3 spans 17 amino acids. Only the CDR3 DNA stays, 51 bases, in frame from base 1. The germline V gene encodes CDR1 SGHRS and CDR2 YFSETQ. The immunoSEQ Assay, a bias-controlled multiplex PCR, was used to amplify TCRbeta CDR3 regions from genomic DNA. The authors processed their data as follows. Nucleated cell counts per sample were estimated from amplification of reference gene primers within the assay. To quantify the absolute abundance of each unique TCRbeta CDR3 rearrangement, sequence reads were collapsed and filtered. Productive Simpson clonality was computed per sample as the square root of Simpson's diversity index over productive rearrangements. TCRdb limited this immuneACCESS table to in-frame rearrangements with V and J called. A share of clones is missing; checked studies link under half to unresolved V genes, and the rest is unexplained. V and J calls and clone size follow that table, whereas D and trimming were derived from the DNA. This sample comprises tens of thousands of clones, 80% to 95% of them detected only once. The top ten constitute roughly 2% of the sample.

The V and J segments used are TRBV5-1 and TRBJ2-1; 7 nucleotides in the junction match TRBD1. This TCR came from a man between 50 and 59 years old with active COVID-19. What was sequenced was peripheral blood. The nucleotide sequence is TGCGCCAGCAGACAACTGACAGGGTCTTTTTCCTACAATGAGCAGTTCTTC. Its product reads: CASRQLTGSFSYNEQFF.